In its sample, the clone carrying this T cell receptor beta chain was seen many times. Its target is not known. The V gene's germline CDR1 is SNHLY and CDR2 FYNNEI. V gave up 6 bases and J gave up 0 bases; unmatched junction bases: 8. This CDR3 comprises 17 residues. Patients were excluded because of uncontrolled infection, other autoimmune disease, pregnancy or lactation. Researchers took RNA transcripts and amplified the TCR beta CDR3 regions from them. First-round RT-PCR of the TCR CDR3 relied on the HTBI primer set. In TCRdb, the multiplex PCR reads were re-called with MiXCR into one record per CDR3 protein. This sample has fewer than 250,000 distinct CDR3 sequences, with around 24% found just once. This sample was taken from a study of T cells in Graves' hyperthyroidism and ophthalmopathy. Overall study results and limits: Among thyroid clonotypes expanded above 0.001, most also appeared in blood. Through a model of 13 V-J features, ophthalmopathy was separated from stable hyperthyroidism. Ophthalmopathy, which appeared later, was predicted by the model a median about 5.9 months before onset.

The clonotype originates from a woman in her forties with Graves' ophthalmopathy. The chain has TRBV2 and TRBJ1-5; 10 positions agree with TRBD1. Sequencing was carried out using blood. The CDR3 region has the DNA TGTGCCAGCAGACCGGACAGGGGGGCTGATAGCAATCAGCCCCAGCATTTT. Its translation is CASRPDRGADSNQPQHF.